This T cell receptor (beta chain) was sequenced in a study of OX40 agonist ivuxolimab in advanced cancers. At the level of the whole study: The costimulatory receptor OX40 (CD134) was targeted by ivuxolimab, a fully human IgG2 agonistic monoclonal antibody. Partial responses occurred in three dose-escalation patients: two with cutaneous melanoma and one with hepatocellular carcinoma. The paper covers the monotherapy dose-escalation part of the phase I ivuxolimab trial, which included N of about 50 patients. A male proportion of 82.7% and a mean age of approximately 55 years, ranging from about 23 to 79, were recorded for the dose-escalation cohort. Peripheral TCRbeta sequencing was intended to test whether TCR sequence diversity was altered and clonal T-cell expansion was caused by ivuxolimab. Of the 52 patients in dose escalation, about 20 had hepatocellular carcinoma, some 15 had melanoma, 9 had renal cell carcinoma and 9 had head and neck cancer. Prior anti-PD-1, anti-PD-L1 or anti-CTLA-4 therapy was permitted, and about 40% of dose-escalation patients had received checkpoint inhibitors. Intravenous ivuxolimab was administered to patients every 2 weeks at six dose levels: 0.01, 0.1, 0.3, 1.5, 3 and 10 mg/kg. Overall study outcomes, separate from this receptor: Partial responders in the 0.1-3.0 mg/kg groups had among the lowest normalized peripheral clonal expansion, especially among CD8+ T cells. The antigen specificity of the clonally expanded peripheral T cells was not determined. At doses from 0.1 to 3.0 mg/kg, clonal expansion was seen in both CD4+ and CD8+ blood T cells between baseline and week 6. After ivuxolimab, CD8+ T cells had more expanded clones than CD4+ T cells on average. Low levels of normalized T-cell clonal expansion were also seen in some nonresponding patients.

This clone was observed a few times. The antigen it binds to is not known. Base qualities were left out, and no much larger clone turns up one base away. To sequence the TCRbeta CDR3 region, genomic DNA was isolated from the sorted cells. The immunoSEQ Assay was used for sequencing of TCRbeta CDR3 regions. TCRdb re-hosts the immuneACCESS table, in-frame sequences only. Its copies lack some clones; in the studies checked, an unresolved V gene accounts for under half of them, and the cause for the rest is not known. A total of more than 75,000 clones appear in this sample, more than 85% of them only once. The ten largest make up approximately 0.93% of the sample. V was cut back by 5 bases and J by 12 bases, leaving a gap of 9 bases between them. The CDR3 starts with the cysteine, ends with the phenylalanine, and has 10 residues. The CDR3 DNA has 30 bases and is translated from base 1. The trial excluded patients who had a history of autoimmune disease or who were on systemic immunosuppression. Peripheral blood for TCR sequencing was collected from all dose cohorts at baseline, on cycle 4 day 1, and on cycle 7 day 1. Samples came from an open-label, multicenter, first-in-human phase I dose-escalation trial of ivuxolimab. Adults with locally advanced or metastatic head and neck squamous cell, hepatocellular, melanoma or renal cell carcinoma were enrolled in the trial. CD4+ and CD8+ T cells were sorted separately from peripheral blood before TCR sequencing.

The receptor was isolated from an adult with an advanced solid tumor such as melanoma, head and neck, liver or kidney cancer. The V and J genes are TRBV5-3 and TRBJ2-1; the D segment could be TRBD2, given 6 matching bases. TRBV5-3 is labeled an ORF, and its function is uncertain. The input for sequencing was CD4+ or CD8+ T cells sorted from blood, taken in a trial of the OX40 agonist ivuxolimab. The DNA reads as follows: TGTGCCAGAAGGGGAGGCGGGCAGTTCTTC. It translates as CARRGGGQFF.